This TCR beta chain came from a study of T cells after yellow fever vaccination. TCRdb used MiXCR to reprocess the 5' RACE reads, holding one entry per CDR3 protein. This table holds approximately 300,000 distinct CDR3 sequences, 9.5% to 12% found once. The ends were cut back, 5 bases at V and 7 bases at J, with 17 bases in the middle. CDR1 and CDR2 from the germline V gene are SEHNR and FQNEAQ (reference sequence). This CDR3 comprises 15 residues. This clonotype was obtained from a man between 18 and 35 years old who received the YFV17D yellow fever vaccine. Sequences were derived from CD4+ T cells sorted from PBMCs, sampled 45 days after the yellow fever booster vaccination. V usage is TRBV7-9 and J usage is TRBJ1-4, with D perhaps matching TRBD1 (6 bases). The CDR3 is CASSRGGRDPEKLFF. Here the CDR3 DNA reads TGTGCCAGCAGCCGCGGGGGCAGGGACCCTGAAAAACTGTTTTTT.